There are a few counts of the clone carrying this T cell receptor beta chain. Its antigen is currently unknown. Both TRBC1 and TRBC2 were covered by a beta constant-region primer of two equimolar oligonucleotides. The cDNA 3' end received a ligated single-stranded oligonucleotide carrying the SP2 primer and a 12-nucleotide UMI. Ligated cDNA was amplified by four rounds of PCR with nested alpha and beta constant-region primers and SP2. A single record per CDR3 protein comes from TCRdb applying MiXCR to the UMI-ligation and nested PCR reads. This table holds about 21,000 distinct CDR3 sequences, 11% found once. This entry belongs to a study of naive and memory T cell subsets. Whole-study findings and limits: Diversity fell and Gini index rose from naive through CM, EM, EMRA.

The germline V and J ends were trimmed by 2 bases and 2 bases, with 10 bases remaining between them. This CDR3 is 15 amino acids long. The germline CDR1 and CDR2 sequences are MNHEY and SVGAGI. The V and J genes are TRBV6-5 and TRBJ1-5; D not certain. The sample consisted of central memory CD8+ T cells from blood. The origin of this receptor is a human donor in good health. The DNA for the CDR3 is TGTGCCAGCAGTTACGGTGGGGATGGCAATCAGCCCCAGCATTTT. Its translation: CASSYGGDGNQPQHF.